The 5 T cell receptor beta chains below come from one sample, sequenced in a study of blood T cell repertoires in COVID-19. Here immunoSEQ multiplex PCR was the method, and the copy in TCRdb shows in-frame clones only, minus some. Of just over 300,000 clones in the sample, nearly 90% were seen once. The source material was peripheral blood. The receptors shown here come from a woman aged 30 to 39 with COVID-19, enrolled during active disease.

On this clone itself: The sample contains more than one DNA sequence encoding this CDR3. The V and J genes are TRBV3-1 (or the pseudogene TRBV3-2) and TRBJ1-5; D not certain. The CDR3 sequence is 13 residues long. Per the germline V gene, CDR1 is LGHDT and CDR2 is YNNKEL (reference sequence). Trimming stripped 1 base from V and 7 bases from J, with 8 bases between. The CDR3: CASSQGRGQPQHF. The CDR3 nucleotides read TGTGCCAGCAGCCAAGGGCGGGGACAGCCCCAGCATTTT.

The chain has TRBV7-3 and TRBJ2-1; 8 bases match TRBD2. Germline CDR1 and CDR2: SGHTA and FQGTGA. The CDR3 covers 14 residues. V dropped 5 bases and J dropped 7; count of bases not matched to a gene: 7. This chain's CDR3 is CASSLERLANEQFF. The DNA of the CDR3 is TGTGCCAGCAGCCTAGAAAGACTAGCGAATGAGCAGTTCTTC.

The V gene is TRBV6-5, the J gene TRBJ2-3; the D is unclear. V dropped 7 bases and J dropped 5 bases, with 16 bases sitting between them. CDR3 length: 14 residues. Germline loops: CDR1 MNHEY, CDR2 SVGAGI. The CDR3: CASNEALGKDTQYF. CDR3 DNA: TGTGCCAGCAACGAGGCTCTAGGTAAAGATACGCAGTATTTT.

This clone occurred many times. The CDR3: CASSQETGYEKLFF. The CDR3 bases are TGTGCCAGCAGCCAAGAAACAGGGTACGAAAAACTGTTTTTT. The chain is built from TRBV3-1 (or the pseudogene TRBV3-2) and TRBJ1-4; D possibly corresponds to TRBD1 (6 bases). The germline V gene has CDR1 LGHDT and CDR2 YNNKEL (reference sequence). The V end lost 0 bases, the J end lost 8 bases, and 10 bases lay between the germline ends. This CDR3 region has 14 residues.

V usage is TRBV6-5 and J usage is TRBJ2-5, with 7 bases identical to TRBD2. The CDR3 runs to 15 residues. Trimming at V came to 6 bases and at J to 0 bases, leaving 7 bases not matched to a gene. CDR1 is MNHEY and CDR2 is SVGAGI in the germline V gene. CDR3: CASRFGTKYQETQYF. CDR3 DNA: TGTGCCAGCAGGTTCGGGACTAAGTACCAAGAGACCCAGTACTTC.